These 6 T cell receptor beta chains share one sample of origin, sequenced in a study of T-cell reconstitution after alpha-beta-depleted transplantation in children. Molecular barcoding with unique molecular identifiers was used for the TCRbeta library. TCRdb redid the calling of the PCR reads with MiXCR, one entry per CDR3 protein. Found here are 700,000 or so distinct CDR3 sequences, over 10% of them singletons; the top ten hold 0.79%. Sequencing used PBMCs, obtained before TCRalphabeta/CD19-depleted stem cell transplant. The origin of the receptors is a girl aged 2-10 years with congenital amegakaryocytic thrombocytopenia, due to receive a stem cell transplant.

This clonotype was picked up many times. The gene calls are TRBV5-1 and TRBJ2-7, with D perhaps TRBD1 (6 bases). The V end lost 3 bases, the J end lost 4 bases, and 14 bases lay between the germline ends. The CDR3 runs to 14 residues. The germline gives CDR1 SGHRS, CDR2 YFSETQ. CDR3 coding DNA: TGCGCCAGCAGCTCCCGGGACACCGGATACGAGCAGTACTTC. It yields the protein CASSSRDTGYEQYF.

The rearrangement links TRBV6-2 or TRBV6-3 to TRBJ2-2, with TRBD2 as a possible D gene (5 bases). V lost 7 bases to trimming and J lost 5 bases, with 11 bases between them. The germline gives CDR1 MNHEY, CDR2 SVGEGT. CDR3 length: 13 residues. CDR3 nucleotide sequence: TGTGCCAGCACTCGGGGTCGAACCGGGGAGCTGTTTTTT. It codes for CASTRGRTGELFF.

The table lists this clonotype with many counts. CDR3: CSARDGGRGNNSPLHF. The CDR3 bases are TGCAGTGCTAGAGATGGGGGACGGGGAAACAATTCACCCCTCCACTTT. This chain connects TRBV20-1 to TRBJ1-6; weak D call: TRBD1 (5 bases). Germline V gives CDR1 DFQATT, CDR2 SNEGSKA (reference sequence). Trimming took 0 bases from V and 7 from J, leaving 16 bases between them. The CDR3 consists of 16 residues.

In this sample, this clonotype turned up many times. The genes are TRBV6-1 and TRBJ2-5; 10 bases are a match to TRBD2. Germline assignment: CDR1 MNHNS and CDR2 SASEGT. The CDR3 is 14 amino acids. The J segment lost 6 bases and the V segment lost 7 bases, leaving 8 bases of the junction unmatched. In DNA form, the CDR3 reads TGTGCCAGCATCGCTAGCGGGAGTAGGAAGACCCAGTACTTC. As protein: CASIASGSRKTQYF.

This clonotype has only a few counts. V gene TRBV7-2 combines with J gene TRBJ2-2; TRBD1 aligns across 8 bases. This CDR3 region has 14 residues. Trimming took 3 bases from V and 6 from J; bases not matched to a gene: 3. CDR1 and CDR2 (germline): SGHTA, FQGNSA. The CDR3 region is CASSFTGGAGELFF. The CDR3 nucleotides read TGTGCCAGCAGCTTCACAGGGGGAGCCGGGGAGCTGTTTTTT.

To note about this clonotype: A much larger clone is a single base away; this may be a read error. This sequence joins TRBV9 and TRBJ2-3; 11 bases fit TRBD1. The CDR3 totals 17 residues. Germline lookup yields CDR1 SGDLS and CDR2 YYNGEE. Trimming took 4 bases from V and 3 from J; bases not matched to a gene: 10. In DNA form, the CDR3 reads TGTGCCAGCAGCATAGACCCCGGGACAGGGGGAACAGATACGCAGTATTTT. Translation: CASSIDPGTGGTDTQYF.